This entry features one T cell receptor (beta chain) sequence. Per the original methods: Scientists estimated how many nucleated cells there were by amplifying reference gene primers. Data came from immunoSEQ multiplex PCR; TCRdb stores just in-frame clones and leaves some out. D and trimming come from the DNA, and the V and J calls and clone size come from that table. Altogether 45,000 to 65,000 clones are present, approximately 80% being singletons, with the ten largest covering about two fifths. These data are taken from a study of blood T cell repertoires in COVID-19. Study-wide context: The United States, Italy and Spain supplied acute and convalescent COVID-19 samples. Nucleic acid was either cDNA or gDNA, and it came from T cells, B-cell-depleted T cells, or PBMCs.

CDR1 and CDR2 from the germline V gene are KGHDR and SFDVKD. CDR3 length: 14 amino acids. The V and J ends lost 4 bases and 4 bases respectively, with 12 bases between them. The sequenced material came from peripheral blood. The TCR was taken from a man aged 65-85 years with active or convalescent COVID-19. This chain connects TRBV24-1 to TRBJ1-2, with D tentatively TRBD1 (6 bases). As DNA, the CDR3 is TGTGCCACCAGTGAAGGGGGACTAGCCTATGGCTACACCTTC. It specifies CATSEGGLAYGYTF.